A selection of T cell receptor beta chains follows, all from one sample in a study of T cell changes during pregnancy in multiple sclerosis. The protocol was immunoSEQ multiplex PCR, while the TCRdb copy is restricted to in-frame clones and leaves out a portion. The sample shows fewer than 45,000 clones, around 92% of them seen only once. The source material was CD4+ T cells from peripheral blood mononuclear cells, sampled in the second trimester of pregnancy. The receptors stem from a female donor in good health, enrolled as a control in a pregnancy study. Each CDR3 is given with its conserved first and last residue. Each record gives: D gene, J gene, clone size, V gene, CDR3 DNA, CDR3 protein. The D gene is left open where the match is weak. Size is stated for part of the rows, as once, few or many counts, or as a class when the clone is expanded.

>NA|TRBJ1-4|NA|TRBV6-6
TGTGCCAGCAGTTACCCGAATGAAAAACTGTTTTTT
CASSYPNEKLFF
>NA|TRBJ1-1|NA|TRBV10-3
TGTGCCATCAGTGAGTCGGAGGGAACCGAAGCTTTCTTT
CAISESEGTEAFF
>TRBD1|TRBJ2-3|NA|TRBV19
TGTGCCAGTAGTAGGGACAGGGGAGGTTCAGATACGCAGTATTTT
CASSRDRGGSDTQYF
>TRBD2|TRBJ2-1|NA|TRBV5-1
TGCGCCAGCAGTCTAGCGGGAGGGCCTATCAATGAGCAGTTCTTC
CASSLAGGPINEQFF
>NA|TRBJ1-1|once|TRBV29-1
TGCAGCGCTTTTGGTTATACAGGGTTAGAAGCTTTCTTT
CSAFGYTGLEAFF
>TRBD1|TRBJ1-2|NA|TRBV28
TGTGCCAGCAGTTCGGACGGGACAGGCCTGTTTGGCTACACCTTC
CASSSDGTGLFGYTF
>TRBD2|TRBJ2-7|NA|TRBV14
TGTGCCAGCGAACTAGCGGGGAGGGGTGACGAGCAGTACTTC
CASELAGRGDEQYF
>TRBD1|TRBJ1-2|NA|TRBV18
TGTGCCAGCTCGCTGCCTCCCACAGGGGGCTTCTATGGCTACACCTTC
CASSLPPTGGFYGYTF
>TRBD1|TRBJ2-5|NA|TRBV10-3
TGTGCCATCAGTGAAGGGGGCCGGGAGACCCAGTACTTC
CAISEGGRETQYF
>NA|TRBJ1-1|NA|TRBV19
TGTGCCAGTAGTATATGGAGGGAGAACACTGAAGCTTTCTTT
CASSIWRENTEAFF
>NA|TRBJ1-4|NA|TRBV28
TGTGCCAGCAGTTTATGGTCTACGGGGAATGAAAAACTGTTTTTT
CASSLWSTGNEKLFF
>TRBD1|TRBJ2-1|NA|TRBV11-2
TGTGCCAGCAGCCTCAGGGACAGGGGAAATGAGCAGTTCTTC
CASSLRDRGNEQFF
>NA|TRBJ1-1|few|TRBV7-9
TGTGCCAGCCGGGGATACACTGAAGCTTTCTTT
CASRGYTEAFF
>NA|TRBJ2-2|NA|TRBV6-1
TGTGCCAGCAGTTGGGGCGGAACGAACACCGGGGAGCTGTTTTTT
CASSWGGTNTGELFF
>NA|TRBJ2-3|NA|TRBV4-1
TGCGCCAGCAGCCAAGATTGGGGGGGCAAGGCAGATACGCAGTATTTT
CASSQDWGGKADTQYF
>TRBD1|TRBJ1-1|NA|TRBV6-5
TGTGCCAGCAGTCATGGGACAGGGGGCACTGAAGCTTTCTTT
CASSHGTGGTEAFF
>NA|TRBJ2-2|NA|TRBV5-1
TGCGCCAGCAGCTTGGTAACTAGGAGCACCGGGGAGCTGTTTTTT
CASSLVTRSTGELFF
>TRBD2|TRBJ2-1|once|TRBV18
TGTGCCAGCTCCTCGGGACTAGCGATCGATGAGCAGTTCTTC
CASSSGLAIDEQFF
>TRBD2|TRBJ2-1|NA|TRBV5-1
TGCGCCAGCAGTGGACTAGCGGTATACAATGAGCAGTTCTTC
CASSGLAVYNEQFF
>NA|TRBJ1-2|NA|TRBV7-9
TGTGCCAGCAGCTTAGATGGACAGACCCGTGGCACCTTC
CASSLDGQTRGTF
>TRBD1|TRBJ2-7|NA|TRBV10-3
TGTGCCATCCGTGCCGGGACAGGGGTCGACGAGCAGTACTTC
CAIRAGTGVDEQYF
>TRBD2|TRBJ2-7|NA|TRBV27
TGTGCCAGCAGTTTGCGGGAGGACTACGAGCAGTACTTC
CASSLREDYEQYF
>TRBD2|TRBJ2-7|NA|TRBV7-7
TGTGCTAGCAGCCTCGGGACTAGCGGGGGCCACGAGCAGTACTTC
CASSLGTSGGHEQYF